Following are 18 T cell receptor beta chains from one sample sequenced in a study of CD8+ T cells in alopecia areata. Documented treatment: oral pan-JAK inhibitor, 5-10 mg twice daily. Extracted RNA was reverse transcribed into cDNA, the sequencing template. Method: immunoSEQ multiplex PCR; TCRdb's copy keeps in-frame clones and lacks some. Of hundreds of thousands of clones listed, roughly 60% are singletons. This sample comprised CD4+ T cells sorted from blood, obtained around week 54, from a patient treated with tofacitinib. The receptors shown here come from a human donor with alopecia areata.

This clone was picked up a small number of times. The chain joins TRBV27 to TRBJ1-2, with TRBD1 matching over 9 bases. The CDR3 length is 16 residues. With 1 base clipped from V and 7 bases from J, the junction kept 10 bases outside the gene matches. Germline loops: CDR1 MNHEY, CDR2 SMNVEV (reference sequence). Here the CDR3 reads CASSLFLGTGSSGYTF. Here the CDR3 DNA reads TGTGCCAGCAGTTTATTTCTCGGGACAGGGAGCTCTGGCTACACCTTC.

The V call is TRBV30, the J call TRBJ1-5, with D hard to call. The germline V and J ends were trimmed by 1 base and 0 bases, with 7 bases remaining between them. Germline V gene lookup returns CDR1 GTSNPN and CDR2 SVGIG (reference sequence). The CDR3 runs 14 residues. Written as DNA, the CDR3 is TGTGCCTGGAGTGGGACCATTAGCAATCAGCCCCAGCATTTT. Encoded protein: CAWSGTISNQPQHF.

This clone was detected a few times. The J gene is TRBJ2-7, the V gene TRBV2; 7 bases agree with TRBD1. This CDR3 spans 14 amino acids. Germline loops: CDR1 SNHLY, CDR2 FYNNEI. Trimming removed 7 bases from V and 7 bases from J; junction bases left unmatched: 13. This CDR3 is CASIVRGPQGEQYF. DNA of the CDR3: TGTGCCAGCATCGTAAGGGGGCCTCAGGGGGAGCAGTACTTC.

This clone was picked up one time. The chain carries TRBV27 and TRBJ2-7; maybe TRBD2 (7 bases). Trimming pared 6 bases from V and 3 bases from J, leaving 24 bases between. Germline CDR1 reads MNHEY; CDR2 reads SMNVEV (reference sequence). CDR3 length: 17 residues. CDR3 sequence reads: CASRTYVRGARYYEQYF. The CDR3 bases are TGTGCCAGCAGAACCTACGTACGGGGGGCCCGATACTACGAGCAGTACTTC.

This clone was seen just once. The V and J genes are TRBV6-5 and TRBJ1-2; D gene uncertain. Germline V gene lookup returns CDR1 MNHEY and CDR2 SVGAGI. V lost 4 bases and J lost 5, with 14 bases in between. The CDR3 extends over 14 amino acids. The CDR3 DNA follows: TGTGCCAGCAGTTCCGGTGGGTCGACGTATGGCTACACCTTC. This encodes CASSSGGSTYGYTF.

This chain uses TRBV10-3 with TRBJ2-7; no clear D. V lost 2 bases to trimming and J lost 3 bases, with 8 bases between them. Germline CDR1 ENHRY, CDR2 SYGVKD. The CDR3 length is 13 residues. The CDR3 sequence is CAISEPTSYEQYF. In DNA form, the CDR3 reads TGTGCCATCAGTGAGCCGACAAGCTACGAGCAGTACTTC.

The chain combines TRBV9 with TRBJ2-3; no definite D call. This CDR3 comprises 16 residues. Trimming removed 0 bases from V and 1 base from J, with 12 bases in between. The germline gives CDR1 SGDLS, CDR2 YYNGEE. CDR3 region: CASSVVTAWGTDTQYF. The CDR3 coding sequence is TGTGCCAGCAGCGTAGTGACGGCCTGGGGCACAGATACGCAGTATTTT.

The chain couples TRBV5-6 to TRBJ2-1; 7 bases agree with TRBD1. The CDR3 runs to 15 residues. With 4 bases clipped from V and 0 bases from J, the junction kept 4 bases outside the gene matches. CDR1 and CDR2 from the germline V gene are SGHDT and YYEEEE. In nucleotides, the CDR3 is TGTGCCAGCAGCCGCTACAGGGGCTCCTACAATGAGCAGTTCTTC. Protein sequence: CASSRYRGSYNEQFF.

The J gene is TRBJ1-2, the V gene TRBV5-6; D is unclear. The germline V and J ends were trimmed by 5 bases and 4 bases, with 9 bases remaining between them. The CDR3 runs 12 residues. Germline CDR1 is SGHDT and CDR2 is YYEEEE. CDR3 in amino acids: CASSSGFYGYTF. The DNA for the CDR3 is TGTGCCAGCAGTTCCGGGTTCTATGGCTACACCTTC.

The J gene is TRBJ1-4, the V gene TRBV25-1; no clear D gene. The germline CDR1 and CDR2 sequences are MGHDK and SYGVNS. This CDR3 comprises 14 residues. Deletions cut 6 bases from V and 1 base from J, with 9 bases between. CDR3 in amino acids: CASSLYGTNEKLFF. The CDR3 DNA reads TGTGCCAGCAGCCTATACGGAACTAATGAAAAACTGTTTTTT.

This chain joins TRBV29-1 and TRBJ1-5; tentative D call: TRBD1 (5 bases). Germline lookup yields CDR1 SQVTM and CDR2 ANQGSEA. V gave up 6 bases and J gave up 4 bases, with 13 bases separating them. CDR3 length: 13 residues. Written as DNA, the CDR3 is TGCAGCGTCGTCCGGGGCAAAAATCAGCCCCAGCATTTT. This codes for CSVVRGKNQPQHF.

Remarks on this clone: The sample contains more than one DNA sequence encoding this CDR3. The chain carries TRBV4-2 and TRBJ1-2, with no clear D. The CDR3 loop spans 12 amino acids. Trimming left V 0 bases short and J 2 bases short, with 1 base between. CDR1 LGHNA and CDR2 YNFKEQ come from the germline V gene. The CDR3 DNA follows: TGTGCCAGCAGCCAAGAAAACTATGGCTACACCTTC. It is translated as CASSQENYGYTF.

This clone was detected a few times. The rearrangement joins TRBV28 to TRBJ2-2; D gene unclear. Trimming left V 10 bases short and J 4 bases short, with 4 bases between. CDR1 is MDHEN, CDR2 SYDVKM, per germline. CDR3 length: 10 amino acids. As DNA, the CDR3 is TGTGCCACGTCCACCGGGGAGCTGTTTTTT. Translating gives CATSTGELFF.

The chain employs TRBV29-1 and TRBJ1-2; 7 positions match TRBD1. V lost 7 bases to trimming and J lost 4 bases; unmatched junction nucleotides: 12. The length of the CDR3 is 14 residues. From germline, CDR1 is SQVTM and CDR2 ANQGSEA. The DNA of the CDR3 is TGCAGCGGAGAGGACAGGCCCTATTCCTATGGCTACACCTTC. This codes for CSGEDRPYSYGYTF.

The chain is built from TRBV9 and TRBJ2-7; no firm D call. The V and J ends lost 0 bases and 3 bases respectively, with 7 bases between them. The CDR3 sequence is 13 residues long. Looked up from germline, CDR1 is SGDLS and CDR2 is YYNGEE. CDR3 DNA: TGTGCCAGCAGCGTAGAAGAGTTCTACGAGCAGTACTTC. Residues: CASSVEEFYEQYF.

This sequence joins TRBV30 and TRBJ1-1; 8 bases are shared with TRBD1. The germline CDR1 and CDR2 sequences are GTSNPN and SVGIG (reference sequence). This CDR3 spans 17 amino acids. Germline trimming cut 0 bases from V and 5 bases from J; bases unmatched to any gene: 14. The CDR3 DNA follows: TGTGCCTGGAGTGTACGGTTACTACAGGGGGTTAATACTGAAGCTTTCTTT. Its protein product is CAWSVRLLQGVNTEAFF. Full variable domain (missing parts from reference TRBV30 and TRBJ1-1): SQTIHQWPATLVQPVGSPLSLECTVEGTSNPNLYWYRQAAGRGLQLLFYSVGIGQISSEVPQNLSASRPQDRQFILSSKKLLLSDSGFYLCAWSVRLLQGVNTEAFFGQGTRLTVV.

The chain employs TRBV5-1 and TRBJ2-1; 9 nucleotides agree with TRBD1. The CDR3 is 16 amino acids. Looked up from germline, CDR1 is SGHRS and CDR2 is YFSETQ. The ends lost 5 bases at V and 0 bases at J; junction bases unmatched: 6. The CDR3 sequence: CASRTGTGSSYNEQFF. In DNA, the CDR3 is TGCGCCAGCAGGACCGGGACAGGGAGCTCCTACAATGAGCAGTTCTTC.

This clone was picked up a small number of times. The V and J genes are TRBV30 and TRBJ1-2, with D unresolved. The germline gives CDR1 GTSNPN, CDR2 SVGIG (reference sequence). V was pared by 3 bases and J by 8 bases, with 13 bases between. This CDR3 has 12 residues. CDR3 DNA sequence: TGTGCCTGGAGGAAGGTTACCGAGGGCTACACCTTC. This sequence encodes CAWRKVTEGYTF.